The 14 T cell receptor beta chains in this list originate from one sample, sequenced in a study of Graves' ophthalmopathy and Graves' hyperthyroidism. RNA transcripts yielded amplified TCR beta CDR3 regions. HTBI primers were employed in first-round RT-PCR, then a second-round multiplex PCR followed. TCRdb re-derived calls from the multiplex PCR reads in MiXCR, one entry per CDR3 protein. The table includes some 410,000 distinct CDR3 sequences, approximately 21% detected once. Sample: peripheral blood. These TCRs come from a woman aged 18-35 years with stable Graves' hyperthyroidism.

This clonotype was observed many times. The chain joins TRBV6-5 to TRBJ2-6, with 10 positions matching TRBD1. With 4 bases clipped from V and 1 base from J, the junction kept 4 bases outside the gene matches. Looked up from germline, CDR1 is MNHEY and CDR2 is SVGAGI. This CDR3 contains 17 residues. The CDR3 sequence: CASSFRTGGSGANVLTF. In DNA form, the CDR3 reads TGTGCCAGCAGTTTCAGGACAGGGGGGTCTGGGGCCAACGTCCTGACTTTC.

This clonotype showed up many times. The chain carries TRBV12-3 or TRBV12-4 and TRBJ2-5, with D tentatively TRBD1 or TRBD2 (5 bases each). This CDR3 contains 14 residues. Trimming stripped 3 bases from V and 1 base from J, with 9 bases between. CDR3 sequence (DNA): TGTGCCAGCAGTTTCGGGGCACTCCAAGAGACCCAGTACTTC. Translating it yields CASSFGALQETQYF.

This clonotype has ten or more counts. The V and J genes are TRBV6-5 and TRBJ2-7; 8 bases are a match to TRBD1. Germline CDR1 and CDR2: MNHEY and SVGAGI. CDR3 length equals 14 residues. The trim removed 7 bases at V and 4 bases at J, leaving 9 bases unmatched. The CDR3 nucleotides read TGTGCCAGCATTTGGCCAGGGGGCATGTACGAGCAGTACTTC. This translates into CASIWPGGMYEQYF.

This clonotype was recorded many times. The chain is built from TRBV2 and TRBJ2-1; 10 positions match TRBD2. There are 16 residues in the CDR3. The V and J ends lost 2 bases and 4 bases, in that order; junction bases with no gene match: 5. The germline V gene encodes CDR1 SNHLY and CDR2 FYNNEI. The CDR3 here is CASSESASGGYNEQFF. CDR3 nucleotides: TGTGCCAGCAGTGAATCGGCTAGCGGGGGATACAATGAGCAGTTCTTC.

In this sample, this clonotype turned up many times. The CDR3 coding sequence is TGTGCCAGCAGCTTAATGGGGGAGGGCGAGCAGTACTTC. This translates into CASSLMGEGEQYF. This sequence joins TRBV7-3 and TRBJ2-7; 7 bases align to TRBD2. CDR1 is SGHTA and CDR2 is FQGTGA in the germline V gene. CDR3 length equals 13 residues. V was clipped by 1 base and J by 6 bases; unmatched bases: 3.

The chain joins TRBV28 to TRBJ2-7, with 7 bases aligning to TRBD2. Germline V gives CDR1 MDHEN, CDR2 SYDVKM. CDR3 size: 15 residues. V shed 1 base and J 4 bases; nucleotides not matched to a gene: 7. CDR3 sequence reads: CASSLSGGSPYEQYF. The CDR3 nucleotides read TGTGCCAGCAGTTTATCTGGCGGGAGTCCTTACGAGCAGTACTTC.

This clonotype occurred many times. The rearrangement uses TRBV30 and TRBJ1-5; 8 bases are shared with TRBD1. J was trimmed by 9 bases and V by 5 bases; bases with no gene match: 6. Germline loops: CDR1 GTSNPN, CDR2 SVGIG (reference sequence). There are 12 residues in the CDR3. CDR3 amino acids: CAWGQGRGPQHF. The CDR3 DNA reads as TGTGCCTGGGGACAGGGCCGGGGGCCCCAGCATTTT. The whole variable domain, filled in from reference TRBV30 and TRBJ1-5, reads SQTIHQWPATLVQPVGSPLSLECTVEGTSNPNLYWYRQAAGRGLQLLFYSVGIGQISSEVPQNLSASRPQDRQFILSSKKLLLSDSGFYLCAWGQGRGPQHFGDGTRLSIL.

The gene calls are TRBV18 and TRBJ2-7, with 14 bases that match TRBD2. V was clipped by 5 bases and J by 1 base; unmatched bases: 7. This CDR3 spans 17 amino acids. Germline CDR1 KGHSH, CDR2 LQKENI. The chain's CDR3 is CASSEGTSGSGSYEQYF. Written as DNA, the CDR3 is TGTGCCAGCTCAGAAGGGACTAGCGGGAGTGGGTCCTACGAGCAGTACTTC.

J is TRBJ2-1 and V is TRBV2; TRBD2 aligns across 8 bases. This CDR3 comprises 15 residues. After removal of 6 bases from V and 0 bases from J, the junction contained 4 bases not matched to a gene. From germline, CDR1 is SNHLY and CDR2 FYNNEI. The CDR3 reads CASRAGTSSYNEQFF. The CDR3 DNA sequence: TGTGCCAGCAGGGCCGGGACTAGCTCCTACAATGAGCAGTTCTTC.

There are many counts of this clonotype. The rearrangement uses TRBV18 and TRBJ2-7; the D gene is possibly TRBD1 (6 bases). V shed 2 bases and J shed 5 bases, with 13 bases lying between them. The CDR3 consists of 14 residues. CDR1 is KGHSH and CDR2 is LQKENI in the germline V gene. CDR3 DNA: TGTGCCAGCTCACCAGGCACAGGGAGCCACGAGCAGTACTTC. Its protein product is CASSPGTGSHEQYF.

This clonotype came up many times. This chain links TRBV20-1 with TRBJ2-7; D is perhaps TRBD1 or TRBD2 (5 bases each). CDR3 length: 14 residues. Germline V CDR1 and CDR2: DFQATT, SNEGSKA (reference sequence). V gave up 0 bases and J gave up 2 bases, with 11 bases separating them. The CDR3 DNA sequence: TGCAGTGCTAGAGATTCTGGGGGACCCTACGAGCAGTACTTC. It codes for CSARDSGGPYEQYF.

In its sample, this clonotype was seen many times. V and J are TRBV27 and TRBJ2-7; 7 bases agree with TRBD2. V lost 6 bases, J lost 2 bases, and 10 bases stayed unmatched. Germline V gene data show CDR1 as MNHEY and CDR2 as SMNVEV (reference sequence). CDR3 length: 15 amino acids. The CDR3 reads CASRPSGLIAYEQYF. CDR3 DNA: TGTGCCAGCAGACCCTCGGGACTAATAGCCTACGAGCAGTACTTC.

There are many counts of this clonotype. The rearrangement joins TRBV6-5 to TRBJ2-5, with 13 bases identical to TRBD2. The junction had 7 bases not matched to a gene; V was cut back by 4 bases and J by 5 bases. This CDR3 has 16 residues. CDR1 MNHEY and CDR2 SVGAGI come from the germline V gene. As DNA, the CDR3 is TGTGCCAGCAGTTTTATCACTAGCGGGAGGGAGGAGACCCAGTACTTC. Its protein product is CASSFITSGREETQYF.

This clonotype was counted at least ten times. The V gene is TRBV6-5, the J gene TRBJ2-5, with a possible D match to TRBD2 (5 bases). CDR1 and CDR2 from the germline V gene are MNHEY and SVGAGI. The length of the CDR3 is 14 residues. The V gene lost 4 bases and the J gene lost 3 bases, with 12 bases spanning the gap. The CDR3 DNA follows: TGTGCCAGCAGTTCCCGGGGAGCAGAAGAGACCCAGTACTTC. Protein: CASSSRGAEETQYF.